This T cell receptor beta chain was profiled in a study of T cells in Graves' hyperthyroidism and ophthalmopathy. Amplified TCR beta CDR3 regions derived from RNA transcripts. The study used the HTBI primer set for a first-round RT-PCR of the TCR CDR3. Using its own MiXCR run on the multiplex PCR reads, TCRdb lists one record per CDR3 protein. The sample lists about 620,000 distinct CDR3 sequences; under 20% were seen once. Hyperthyroidism, newly diagnosed and lasting under 2 months, affected patients aged 18 to 65. Patients with uncontrolled infections, other autoimmune diseases, pregnancy or lactation were excluded. Trimming cost V 2 bases and J 3 bases, with 11 bases left between them. This CDR3 has 14 residues. The germline gives CDR1 SEHNR, CDR2 FQNEAQ (reference sequence).

The rearrangement uses TRBV7-9 and TRBJ2-7; D is unclear. Source material: blood. This TCR came from a woman aged 25 to 39 with Graves' hyperthyroidism. The CDR3 sequence is CASSLSQVNYEQYF. For the CDR3, the DNA is TGTGCCAGCAGCTTATCGCAAGTTAACTACGAGCAGTACTTC.